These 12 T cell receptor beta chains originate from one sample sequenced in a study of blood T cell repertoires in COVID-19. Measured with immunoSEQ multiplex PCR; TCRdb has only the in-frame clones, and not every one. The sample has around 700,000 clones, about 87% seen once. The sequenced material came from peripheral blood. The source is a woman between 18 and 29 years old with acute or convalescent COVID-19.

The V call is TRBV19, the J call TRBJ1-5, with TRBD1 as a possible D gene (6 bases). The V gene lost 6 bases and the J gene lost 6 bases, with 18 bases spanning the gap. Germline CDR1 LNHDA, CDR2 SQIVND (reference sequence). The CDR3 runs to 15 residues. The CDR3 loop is CASRPGPGVVQPQHF. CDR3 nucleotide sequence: TGTGCCAGTAGGCCGGGGCCAGGGGTTGTTCAGCCCCAGCATTTT.

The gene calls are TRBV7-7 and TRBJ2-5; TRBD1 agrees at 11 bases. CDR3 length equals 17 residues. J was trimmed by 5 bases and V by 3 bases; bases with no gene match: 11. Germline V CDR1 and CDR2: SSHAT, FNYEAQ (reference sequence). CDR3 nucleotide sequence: TGTGCCAGCAGCTTCGGCGGGCCCGGGACAGGGGGGGAGACCCAGTACTTC. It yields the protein CASSFGGPGTGGETQYF.

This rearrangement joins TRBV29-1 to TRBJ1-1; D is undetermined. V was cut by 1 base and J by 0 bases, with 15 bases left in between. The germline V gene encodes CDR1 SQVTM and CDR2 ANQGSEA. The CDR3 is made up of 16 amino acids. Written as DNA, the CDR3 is TGCAGCGTTGAAGGGACGGAGGGAAACTTGAACACTGAAGCTTTCTTT. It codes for CSVEGTEGNLNTEAFF.

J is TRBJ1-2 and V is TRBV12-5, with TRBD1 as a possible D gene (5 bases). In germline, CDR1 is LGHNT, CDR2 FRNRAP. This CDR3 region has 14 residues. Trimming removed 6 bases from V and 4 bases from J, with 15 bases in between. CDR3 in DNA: TGTGCTAGTGGCCGCCCGACAGAAGTCTATGGCTACACCTTC. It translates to CASGRPTEVYGYTF.

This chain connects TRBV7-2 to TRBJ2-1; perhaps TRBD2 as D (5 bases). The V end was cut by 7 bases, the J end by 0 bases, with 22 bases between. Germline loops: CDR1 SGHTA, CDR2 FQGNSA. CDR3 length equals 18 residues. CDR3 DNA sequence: TGTGCCAGCACCTCCGGCGTTGGCGGGCCGAGCTCCTACAATGAGCAGTTCTTC. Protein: CASTSGVGGPSSYNEQFF.

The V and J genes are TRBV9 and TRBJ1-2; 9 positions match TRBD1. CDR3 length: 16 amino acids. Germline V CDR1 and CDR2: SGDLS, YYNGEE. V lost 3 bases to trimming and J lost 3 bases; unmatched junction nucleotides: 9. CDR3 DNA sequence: TGTGCCAGCAGCGGGGGACAGGGCTCGGTAGACTATGGCTACACCTTC. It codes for CASSGGQGSVDYGYTF.

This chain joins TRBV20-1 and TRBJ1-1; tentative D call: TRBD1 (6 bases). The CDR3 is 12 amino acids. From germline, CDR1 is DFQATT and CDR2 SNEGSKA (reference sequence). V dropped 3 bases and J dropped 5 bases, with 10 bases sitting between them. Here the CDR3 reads CSASPQGTEAFF. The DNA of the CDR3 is TGCAGTGCTAGTCCCCAGGGGACTGAAGCTTTCTTT.

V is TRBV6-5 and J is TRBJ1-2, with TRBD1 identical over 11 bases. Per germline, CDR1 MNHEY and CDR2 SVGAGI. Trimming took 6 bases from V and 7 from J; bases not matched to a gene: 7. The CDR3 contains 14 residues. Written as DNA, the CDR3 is TGTGCCAGCAGCATGGACAGGGGGCATGGTGGCTACACCTTC. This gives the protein CASSMDRGHGGYTF.

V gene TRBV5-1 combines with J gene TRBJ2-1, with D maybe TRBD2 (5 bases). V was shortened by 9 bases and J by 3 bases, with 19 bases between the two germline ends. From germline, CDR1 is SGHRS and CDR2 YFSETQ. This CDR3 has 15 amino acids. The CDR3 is CATRTSGEVYNEQFF. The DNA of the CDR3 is TGCGCCACCCGAACTTCCGGGGAAGTCTACAATGAGCAGTTCTTC.

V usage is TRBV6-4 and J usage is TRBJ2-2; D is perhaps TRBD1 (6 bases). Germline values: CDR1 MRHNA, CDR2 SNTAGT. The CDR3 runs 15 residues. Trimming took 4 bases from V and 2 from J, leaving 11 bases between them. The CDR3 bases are TGTGCCAGCAGTGCAAGTGGGGGCAACACCGGGGAGCTGTTTTTT. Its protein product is CASSASGGNTGELFF.

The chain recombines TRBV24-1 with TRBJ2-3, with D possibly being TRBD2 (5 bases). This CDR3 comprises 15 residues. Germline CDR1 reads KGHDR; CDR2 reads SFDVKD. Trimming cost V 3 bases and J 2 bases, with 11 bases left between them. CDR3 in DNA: TGTGCCACCAGTGATCCAGCGGTTCTCACAGATACGCAGTATTTT. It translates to CATSDPAVLTDTQYF.

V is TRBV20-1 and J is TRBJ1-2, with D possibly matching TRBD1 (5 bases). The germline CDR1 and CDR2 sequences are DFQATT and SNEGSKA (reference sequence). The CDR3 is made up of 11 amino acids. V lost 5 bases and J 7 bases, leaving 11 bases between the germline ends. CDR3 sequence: CSAWDWSGYTF. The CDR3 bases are TGCAGTGCTTGGGACTGGAGTGGCTACACCTTC.